Listed below are T cell receptor beta chains from one sample, sequenced in a study of blood T cell repertoires in COVID-19. Generated by immunoSEQ multiplex PCR, the TCRdb table keeps only in-frame clones and is missing some. The profile shows roughly 380,000 clones, 81% of them singletons. Sequenced material: peripheral blood. The source is a human donor with acute or convalescent COVID-19. The donor label of this sample is uncertain. CDR3s include the opening cysteine and the closing phenylalanine or tryptophan. D genes are given only for firm matches. The size entry is marked missing in some rows and otherwise reads once, few, many or a size class.

V gene	J gene	clone size	D gene	CDR3 DNA	CDR3 protein
TRBV19	TRBJ1-1	.	TRBD1	TGTGCCAGTAGTGGATATACAGGGGGAGAAGCTTTCTTT	CASSGYTGGEAFF
TRBV12-3/TRBV12-4	TRBJ1-2	.	.	TGTGCCAGCAGTTTACAACTATATGGCTACACCTTC	CASSLQLYGYTF
TRBV4-1	TRBJ2-4	.	TRBD1	TGCGCCAGCAGCCAAGGTGGGACAGGAACCAAAAACATTCAGTACTTC	CASSQGGTGTKNIQYF
TRBV13	TRBJ2-2	.	TRBD2	TGTGCCAGCAGCTTAGTGGTAGCGGGGGGACCGAACACCGGGGAGCTGTTTTTT	CASSLVVAGGPNTGELFF
TRBV6-5	TRBJ1-5	.	.	TGTGCCAGCAGGCGAGGGAAAACTAGCAATCAGCCCCAGCATTTT	CASRRGKTSNQPQHF
TRBV7-8	TRBJ2-7	.	.	TGTGCCAGCAGCTTAGAGGTGGGAGAGGGCTACGAGCAGTACTTC	CASSLEVGEGYEQYF
TRBV5-6	TRBJ2-3	.	.	TGTGCCAGCAGCTTGCCCCCTTTGGCCGGCACAGATACGCAGTATTTT	CASSLPPLAGTDTQYF
TRBV19	TRBJ1-4	.	TRBD1	TGTGCCAGTACGGGGACAGAAAATGAAAAACTGTTTTTT	CASTGTENEKLFF
TRBV5-6	TRBJ2-1	few	TRBD2	TGTGCCAGCAGCTTGTGGCGGGAGGCCCCGAAGAAGGGAGTGGAGCAGTTCTTC	CASSLWREAPKKGVEQFF
TRBV2	TRBJ1-2	.	.	TGTGCCAGCAGTCGAGAGGGGGGGACGGTTAATGGCTACACCTTC	CASSREGGTVNGYTF
TRBV7-9	TRBJ1-3	.	.	TGTGCCAGCAGCTTAAGCCGAGGACTTGGAAACACCATATATTTT	CASSLSRGLGNTIYF
TRBV28	TRBJ1-1	.	TRBD1	TGTGCCAGCAGTTTAAGGGACAGGGGGAATAGGGCTGAAGCTTTCTTT	CASSLRDRGNRAEAFF
TRBV3-1/TRBV3-2	TRBJ1-2	.	.	TGTGCCAGCAGCTTGCGCAGGGCCCCCAACTATGGCTACACCTTC	CASSLRRAPNYGYTF
TRBV28	TRBJ1-1	.	TRBD1	TGTGCCAGCAGGGACGACAGGGTCACTGAAGCTTTCTTT	CASRDDRVTEAFF
TRBV12-3/TRBV12-4	TRBJ1-3	.	.	TGTGCCAGCAGCACGACAGTAGGAAACACCATATATTTT	CASSTTVGNTIYF
TRBV6-5	TRBJ2-7	few	TRBD2	TGTGCCAGCAGTCGTCATCGGGAGGGGAATTACGAGCAGTACTTC	CASSRHREGNYEQYF
TRBV21-1	TRBJ2-1	.	.	TGTGCCAGCAGCAAAGGTCAGGAGGGGCTATCCTACAATGAGCAGTTCTTC	CASSKGQEGLSYNEQFF
TRBV6-5	TRBJ1-4	.	.	TGTGCCAGCAGTTACTCGAGTAATGAAAAACTGTTTTTT	CASSYSSNEKLFF
TRBV7-2	TRBJ1-5	.	.	TGTGCCAGCAGCTCCGAGGGCAATCAGCCCCAGCATTTT	CASSSEGNQPQHF
TRBV5-5	TRBJ1-3	.	.	TGTGCCAGCAGCTTGTTCCGGGAGGCTGGAAACACCATATATTTT	CASSLFREAGNTIYF
TRBV7-9	TRBJ2-7	.	TRBD2	TGTGCCAGCAGCTTAGCTCTTAGCGGGAGGAGATACGAGCAGTACTTC	CASSLALSGRRYEQYF
TRBV11-2	TRBJ2-7	few	.	TGTGCCAGCAGCTCTTATCCGGGCAGGGCCAGCTACGAGCAGTACTTC	CASSSYPGRASYEQYF
TRBV27	TRBJ1-2	.	.	TGTGCCAGCAGTTTAACGGGAATGGGGTGGGTTGGCTACACCTTC	CASSLTGMGWVGYTF
TRBV3-1/TRBV3-2	TRBJ1-1	.	.	TGTGCCAGCAGCCATACCGGTGGGGGGAAAGCTTTCTTT	CASSHTGGGKAFF
TRBV5-5	TRBJ1-5	once	.	TGTGCCAGCAGCTTACGGGGGGTACAGAAGGATCAGCCCCAGCATTTT	CASSLRGVQKDQPQHF
TRBV5-1	TRBJ1-2	.	TRBD1	TGCGCCAGCACCCCTGACAGGGGGATTAATGGCTACACCTTC	CASTPDRGINGYTF
TRBV28	TRBJ1-2	.	TRBD1	TGTGCCACGGGACAGGGGGCTACCGGCTATGGCTACACCTTC	CATGQGATGYGYTF
TRBV3-1/TRBV3-2	TRBJ1-3	.	.	TGTGCCAGCAGCCAAGATCCTCGCCGACTCGACAGCCTCTCTGGAAACACCATATATTTT	CASSQDPRRLDSLSGNTIYF
TRBV28	TRBJ1-2	.	.	TGTGCCAGCAGTCGACTGACTGGCCCTGCTAACTATGGCTACACCTTC	CASSRLTGPANYGYTF
TRBV9	TRBJ2-5	.	.	TGTGCCAGCAATGGGGGAGGTTCGTGGGAGACCCAGTACTTC	CASNGGGSWETQYF
TRBV19	TRBJ1-5	.	TRBD1	TGTGCCAGTAGTATTGGGACAGCATATAGCAATCAGCCCCAGCATTTT	CASSIGTAYSNQPQHF
TRBV20-1	TRBJ1-2	.	TRBD1	TGCAGTGCTAGTTCGACCCAGGGGGGCTATGGCTACACCTTC	CSASSTQGGYGYTF
TRBV14	TRBJ2-7	.	TRBD1	TGTGCCAGCAGCCCCCACATCAGTGCCGGGACAGGGCCTCACGAGCAGTACTTC	CASSPHISAGTGPHEQYF
TRBV28	TRBJ1-5	.	TRBD1	TGTGCCAGTCTGAGGGACAGGGGGATTCAGCCCCAGCATTTT	CASLRDRGIQPQHF
TRBV5-1	TRBJ2-2	.	TRBD2	TGCGCCAGCAGCTTACTAGCGGGGGGCGGCACCGGGGAGCTGTTTTTT	CASSLLAGGGTGELFF
TRBV7-8	TRBJ2-1	.	.	TGTGCCAGCAGCTTATACCCTCGGGGGGCTAGCTACAATGAGCAGTTCTTC	CASSLYPRGASYNEQFF
TRBV11-3	TRBJ2-3	.	TRBD1	TGTGCCAGCAGCCGGGCAGGACAGGGCACCACAGATACGCAGTATTTT	CASSRAGQGTTDTQYF
TRBV5-1	TRBJ2-5	once	TRBD2	TGCGCCAGCAGCCCCGGGACTAGCGGGGGGGCGTATCGAGAGACCCAGTACTTC	CASSPGTSGGAYRETQYF
TRBV28	TRBJ2-7	.	.	TGTGCCAGCAGTTTACTAGTCGGCGAGCAGTACTTC	CASSLLVGEQYF
TRBV28	TRBJ1-6	.	.	TGTGCCAGCAGGGACAGCCATAATTCACCCCTCCACTTT	CASRDSHNSPLHF
TRBV5-1	TRBJ2-7	.	.	TGCGCCAGCAGCCACACCCTGGCAGACTACGAGCAGTACTTC	CASSHTLADYEQYF
TRBV11-2	TRBJ2-1	.	.	TGTGCCAGCAGCTTAAGAGGCCCGGGCAATGAGCAGTTCTTC	CASSLRGPGNEQFF
TRBV7-2	TRBJ2-5	.	.	TGTGCCAGCAGCTTAGCGGGGGCAAGGGAGACCCAGTACTTC	CASSLAGARETQYF
TRBV28	TRBJ1-5	.	.	TGTGCCAGCCGAGGACAGATCAATCAGCCCCAGCATTTT	CASRGQINQPQHF
TRBV10-1	TRBJ2-3	.	TRBD2	TGCGCCAGCAGCGCAGAGGGTAGCGGGAACACAGATACGCAGTATTTT	CASSAEGSGNTDTQYF
TRBV5-1	TRBJ2-7	.	TRBD2	TGCGCCAGCAGCTTGGCCCTTCGGGCGGGGGGCAACGAGCAGTACTTC	CASSLALRAGGNEQYF
TRBV5-5	TRBJ1-4	.	.	TGTGCCAGCAGCTTGAGGGGGACTAATGAAAAACTGTTTTTT	CASSLRGTNEKLFF
TRBV14	TRBJ1-1	.	.	TGTGCCAGCAGCCGTAGCACTGAAGCTTTCTTT	CASSRSTEAFF
TRBV7-9	TRBJ2-5	.	TRBD1	TGTGCCAGCAGCTTACGAATCACAGGGGAAACCCAGTACTTC	CASSLRITGETQYF
TRBV28	TRBJ2-7	.	.	TGTGCCACAATTGACAGTAGCTCCTACGAGCAGTACTTC	CATIDSSSYEQYF
TRBV10-1	TRBJ2-3	.	TRBD1	TGCGCCAGCAGCGGGACAGCGGACCTCAAAGATACGCAGTATTTT	CASSGTADLKDTQYF
TRBV6-5	TRBJ1-1	once	TRBD1	TGTGCCAGCAGTTACTACCTCAGGGGGACAACTGAAGCTTTCTTT	CASSYYLRGTTEAFF
TRBV28	TRBJ1-6	.	.	TGTGCCAGCAGTTTTCGCGCACCAACCAAGAATTCACCCCTCCACTTT	CASSFRAPTKNSPLHF
TRBV7-9	TRBJ2-7	.	TRBD2	TGTGCCAGCAGCCATACTAGCGGAAATGAACGATACGAGCAGTACTTC	CASSHTSGNERYEQYF
TRBV27	TRBJ1-2	.	TRBD1	TGTGCCAGCAGTGACAGGGACAGGATAAACTATGGCTACACCTTC	CASSDRDRINYGYTF
TRBV6-1	TRBJ2-1	once	TRBD1	TGTGCCAGCAGTGACGACAGGGGGCTTTACAATGAGCAGTTCTTC	CASSDDRGLYNEQFF
TRBV28	TRBJ2-3	few	.	TGTGCCAGCAGTCTCACAGGGATGGGCACAGATACGCAGTATTTT	CASSLTGMGTDTQYF